Each of the 8 T cell receptor beta chains below was sequenced from the same sample in a study of blood T cell repertoires in COVID-19. Here immunoSEQ multiplex PCR was the method, and the copy in TCRdb shows in-frame clones only, minus some. The data contain some 170,000 clones, more than 75% of them singletons. Sequencing used PBMCs or T cells enriched from blood (not recorded which). The receptors here all came from a human donor with acute COVID-19. The donor label of this sample is uncertain.

This clone was recorded at least ten times. Other nucleotide sequences in the sample specify the same CDR3. The rearrangement uses TRBV12-3 or TRBV12-4 and TRBJ2-7, with 9 bases fitting TRBD1. The ends lost 7 bases at V and 2 bases at J; junction bases unmatched: 3. The CDR3 spans 13 residues. The CDR3 DNA sequence: TGTGCCAGCAACCGACAGGGGGCCTACGAGCAGTACTTC. Encoded protein: CASNRQGAYEQYF.

This clone was seen only a few times. The chain employs TRBV6-5 and TRBJ1-1; a possible D gene is TRBD1 (6 bases). From germline, CDR1 is MNHEY and CDR2 SVGAGI. The CDR3 runs 14 residues. V lost 1 base, J lost 7 bases, and 13 bases lay in between. This CDR3 is CASSYYRANDEAFF. DNA for the CDR3: TGTGCCAGCAGTTACTACAGGGCAAATGATGAAGCTTTCTTT.

The chain carries TRBV7-9 and TRBJ2-6, with TRBD1 as a possible D gene (5 bases). The CDR3 totals 15 residues. Trimming took 2 bases from V and 1 from J, leaving 6 bases between them. The V gene's germline CDR1 is SEHNR and CDR2 FQNEAQ (reference sequence). The CDR3 sequence: CASSLTGSGANVLTF. The CDR3 region has the DNA TGTGCCAGCAGCTTAACAGGTTCTGGGGCCAACGTCCTGACTTTC.

This chain joins TRBV7-9 and TRBJ1-3; TRBD1 agrees at 7 bases. The CDR3 covers 15 residues. Germline CDR1 reads SEHNR; CDR2 reads FQNEAQ (reference sequence). Unmatched junction bases numbered 1, after V lost 0 bases and J lost 2 bases. In DNA, the CDR3 is TGTGCCAGCAGCTTAGCGACAGGGACTGGAAACACCATATATTTT. Its protein product is CASSLATGTGNTIYF.

This clone showed up just a few times. The CDR3 loop is CASSLAGDNQPQHF. The CDR3 region has the DNA TGTGCCAGCAGTTTGGCGGGGGACAATCAGCCCCAGCATTTT. V usage is TRBV27 and J usage is TRBJ1-5; D is possibly TRBD1 (5 bases). V was clipped by 3 bases and J by 3 bases, with 9 bases between them. CDR1 is MNHEY and CDR2 is SMNVEV in the germline V gene (reference sequence). This CDR3 comprises 14 residues.

V and J are TRBV19 and TRBJ1-4, with 7 bases matching TRBD1. The length of the CDR3 is 15 residues. From germline, CDR1 is LNHDA and CDR2 SQIVND (reference sequence). J gave up 5 bases and V 0 bases, and 3 bases lay outside the gene matches. The CDR3 loop is CASSIETGENEKLFF. CDR3 nucleotide sequence: TGTGCCAGTAGTATAGAAACAGGGGAAAATGAAAAACTGTTTTTT.

The V and J genes are TRBV27 and TRBJ1-5; D uncertain. The CDR3 loop spans 17 amino acids. CDR1 and CDR2 from the germline V gene are MNHEY and SMNVEV (reference sequence). Trimming took off 6 bases at V and 4 bases at J, with 22 bases between the two ends. CDR3 nucleotide sequence: TGTGCCAGCAGCCGCAACCCCGGTACCAACTTAAATCAGCCCCAGCATTTT. Translation gives CASSRNPGTNLNQPQHF.

The chain combines TRBV2 with TRBJ2-5; perhaps TRBD2 as D (5 bases). The germline gives CDR1 SNHLY, CDR2 FYNNEI. Trimming stripped 11 bases from V and 5 bases from J, with 15 bases between. The CDR3 totals 12 residues. Written as DNA, the CDR3 is TGTGCCCGGTCCGGGATAGGCGAGACCCAGTACTTC. This sequence encodes CARSGIGETQYF.